These 7 T cell receptor beta chains were sequenced from one sample in a study of healthy donors' naive CD4 and CD8 T cells. A linear amplification protocol produced the TCR libraries from around 0.55 ug of total RNA. TCRdb passed the reads through MiXCR, listing each CDR3 protein once. The sample holds around 180,000 distinct CDR3 sequences; over 60% are singletons and the top ten take more than 2%. Specimen: naive CD4+ and CD8+ T cells sorted from blood, pooled from several donors. The receptors come from a pool of human donors in good health; the sample pools cells from several healthy donors.

The chain is built from TRBV20-1 and TRBJ1-1; no clear D gene. V lost 3 bases and J 3 bases, leaving 14 bases between the germline ends. The CDR3 consists of 14 residues. The germline gives CDR1 DFQATT, CDR2 SNEGSKA (reference sequence). The CDR3 nucleotides are TGCAGTGCTAGTCGCAGCCTTGGGGACACTGAAGCTTTCTTT. This sequence encodes CSASRSLGDTEAFF.

This rearrangement joins TRBV6-2 or TRBV6-3 to TRBJ2-5, with D unresolved. The V end was cut by 8 bases, the J end by 5 bases, with 9 bases between. The germline V gene has CDR1 MNHEY and CDR2 SVGEGT. This CDR3 is built from 11 residues. The CDR3 DNA follows: TGTGCCAGCGGGCGGCTGGAGACCCAGTACTTC. Residues: CASGRLETQYF.

To note about this clonotype: The junction does not match germline at one end; this may be a read error. The genes are TRBV7-9 and TRBJ1-4; D unclear. The CDR3 contains 12 residues. The V gene's germline CDR1 is SEHNR and CDR2 FQNEAQ (reference sequence). The CDR3, as DNA: TGTGCCAGCAGCTTAGAGCTTGGGCGGCAGGATTTT. Translating gives CASSLELGRQDF.

The chain has TRBV19 and TRBJ2-1; TRBD2 aligns across 11 bases. J was trimmed by 0 bases and V by 5 bases; bases with no gene match: 18. Germline values: CDR1 LNHDA, CDR2 SQIVND (reference sequence). This CDR3 is built from 21 residues. The CDR3 spells CASSSGTVGLAGLSSYNEQFF. The CDR3 bases are TGTGCCAGTAGTTCAGGGACAGTAGGACTAGCGGGCCTTAGCTCCTACAATGAGCAGTTCTTC. The whole variable domain, filled in from reference TRBV19 and TRBJ2-1, reads DGGITQSPKYLFRKEGQNVTLSCEQNLNHDAMYWYRQDPGQGLRLIYYSQIVNDFQKGDIAEGYSVSREKKESFPLTVTSAQKNPTAFYLCASSSGTVGLAGLSSYNEQFFGPGTRLTVL.

CDR3 in amino acids: CASRTGAMNTEAFF. In nucleotides, the CDR3 is TGTGCCAGCCGGACAGGCGCTATGAACACTGAAGCTTTCTTT. The V call is TRBV27, the J call TRBJ1-1; 7 bases map to TRBD1. Trimming took 8 bases from V and 0 from J; bases not matched to a gene: 6. Looked up from germline, CDR1 is MNHEY and CDR2 is SMNVEV (reference sequence). The CDR3 loop spans 14 amino acids.

This clonotype showed up just once. The chain is built from TRBV6-5 and TRBJ2-3; 10 nucleotides agree with TRBD2. The germline CDR1 and CDR2 sequences are MNHEY and SVGAGI. Losses at the gene ends were 7 bases for V and 6 bases for J; bases not matched to a gene: 4. The CDR3 totals 13 residues. The CDR3 region is CASNLAGDDTQYF. Here the CDR3 DNA reads TGTGCCAGCAATCTAGCGGGAGATGATACGCAGTATTTT.

The V gene is TRBV12-3 or TRBV12-4, the J gene TRBJ2-7, with 8 bases fitting TRBD1. The junction had 13 bases not matched to a gene; V was cut back by 5 bases and J by 4 bases. This CDR3 comprises 16 residues. In nucleotides, the CDR3 is TGTGCCAGCAGTCCGAACCGGGACAGGTCCCGGTACGAGCAGTACTTC. Protein sequence: CASSPNRDRSRYEQYF.